This T cell receptor beta chain was identified in a study of OX40 agonist ivuxolimab in advanced cancers. Samples of blood were obtained at baseline, on cycle 4 day 1, and on cycle 7 day 1. As to this clone: Antigen: not known.

Here immunoSEQ multiplex PCR was the method, and the copy in TCRdb shows in-frame clones only, minus some. Among about 76,000 clones listed, 65% to 90% were seen once. The CDR3 has 12 residues. V dropped 5 bases and J dropped 7 bases, with 11 bases sitting between them. In germline, CDR1 is SGHTA, CDR2 FQGTGA. Study findings and constraints: The expanded peripheral T cells' antigen specificity was not determined. Clonal expansion was seen in CD4+ and CD8+ blood T cells by week 6 at 0.1 to 3.0 mg/kg.

Sequenced material: CD4+ or CD8+ T cells sorted from blood, taken in a trial of the OX40 agonist ivuxolimab. The rearrangement joins TRBV7-3 to TRBJ1-1, with D uncertain. This receptor was obtained from an adult with an advanced solid tumor such as melanoma, head and neck, liver or kidney cancer. The CDR3 sequence is CASSPTGGEAFF. In DNA, the CDR3 is TGTGCCAGCAGCCCCACGGGAGGTGAAGCTTTCTTT.